Each of the 21 T cell receptor beta chains below was sequenced from the same sample in a study of T cell responses to AZD1222 COVID-19 vaccine. Only in-frame clones appear in the TCRdb table, and some are missing; sequencing was by immunoSEQ multiplex PCR. Of about 93,000 clones listed, 85% to 90% are singletons. The specimen comprised peripheral blood, sampled on day 0 of MenACWY control vaccination. The receptors stem from an adult in good health.

V gene TRBV11-2 combines with J gene TRBJ1-2; a weak D match, TRBD1 (6 bases). Trimming pared 3 bases from V and 6 bases from J, leaving 14 bases between. CDR3 length: 14 amino acids. CDR1 and CDR2 from the germline V gene are SGHAT and FQNNGV. CDR3 nucleotides: TGTGCCAGCAGCTTTGCGGCAGGGGTCGATGGCTACACCTTC. Protein product: CASSFAAGVDGYTF.

This clone came up once. V and J are TRBV19 and TRBJ1-2; no clear D gene. CDR3 length: 15 residues. V was pared by 3 bases and J by 4 bases, with 15 bases between. Germline V gene sequence: CDR1 LNHDA, CDR2 SQIVND (reference sequence). The CDR3, as DNA: TGTGCCAGTAGTATTGCCCCCAGTGTATCCTATGGCTACACCTTC. Protein sequence: CASSIAPSVSYGYTF.

The rearrangement uses TRBV20-1 and TRBJ2-1, with 9 bases aligning to TRBD2. Germline CDR1 is DFQATT and CDR2 is SNEGSKA (reference sequence). The junction had 5 bases not matched to a gene; V was cut back by 3 bases and J by 8 bases. This CDR3 region has 13 residues. In nucleotides, the CDR3 is TGCAGTGCTAGTGCGCGGGGGGGCCATGAGCAGTTCTTC. Amino acid sequence: CSASARGGHEQFF.

CDR3 protein: CASSFGTSVRGSGELFF. The CDR3 DNA reads TGTGCCAGCAGTTTTGGGACTAGCGTTAGAGGTTCCGGGGAGCTGTTTTTT. The chain is built from TRBV7-3 and TRBJ2-2; 10 positions agree with TRBD2. Looked up from germline, CDR1 is SGHTA and CDR2 is FQGTGA. V lost 6 bases, J lost 6 bases, and 13 bases stayed unmatched. The CDR3 contains 17 residues. Complete variable domain (other parts from reference TRBV7-3 and TRBJ2-2): GAGVSQTPSNKVTEKGKYVELRCDPISGHTALYWYRQSLGQGPEFLIYFQGTGAADDSGLPNDRFFAVRPEGSVSTLKIQRTERGDSAVYLCASSFGTSVRGSGELFFGEGSRLTVL.

The V call is TRBV10-3, the J call TRBJ1-2, with a possible D match to TRBD1 (6 bases). Trimming left V 6 bases short and J 4 bases short, with 18 bases between. Looked up from germline, CDR1 is ENHRY and CDR2 is SYGVKD. CDR3 length: 15 amino acids. CDR3 amino acids: CAIRKSEGVIYGYTF. The CDR3 DNA reads TGTGCCATCAGAAAATCAGAGGGGGTAATCTATGGCTACACCTTC.

This chain joins TRBV27 and TRBJ1-5; D gene unclear. Germline V lookup: CDR1 MNHEY, CDR2 SMNVEV (reference sequence). The CDR3 sequence is 15 residues long. The V and J ends lost 6 bases and 4 bases respectively, with 16 bases between them. As DNA, the CDR3 is TGTGCCAGCAGCCCCCTTGGAGGTGGAAATCAGCCCCAGCATTTT. Its protein is CASSPLGGGNQPQHF.

This chain links TRBV6-5 with TRBJ1-1, with D possibly matching TRBD1 (6 bases). CDR3 length equals 14 residues. Trimming removed 1 base at V and 4 bases at J, with 10 bases between. Per germline, CDR1 MNHEY and CDR2 SVGAGI. The CDR3 sequence: CASSYLQGGTEAFF. The CDR3 DNA follows: TGTGCCAGCAGTTACTTACAGGGTGGCACTGAAGCTTTCTTT.

The chain links TRBV3-1 (or the pseudogene TRBV3-2) to TRBJ1-5; D is ambiguous. V was shortened by 0 bases and J by 4 bases, with 4 bases between the two germline ends. CDR1 and CDR2 (germline): LGHDT, YNNKEL (reference sequence). The CDR3 is made up of 13 amino acids. CDR3: CASSQDINQPQHF. CDR3 DNA sequence: TGTGCCAGCAGCCAAGATATAAATCAGCCCCAGCATTTT.

This sequence joins TRBV18 and TRBJ1-1; perhaps TRBD1 as D (5 bases). The ends were cut back, 3 bases at V and 6 bases at J, with 17 bases in the middle. CDR1 and CDR2 from the germline V gene are KGHSH and LQKENI. The CDR3 is 15 amino acids. The CDR3 DNA is TGTGCCAGCTCACCCAACATCCAGGGTAACCCTGAAGCTTTCTTT. It encodes CASSPNIQGNPEAFF.

The chain uses TRBV6-2 or TRBV6-3 and TRBJ1-2, with TRBD1 identical over 7 bases. J was trimmed by 6 bases and V by 4 bases; bases with no gene match: 5. This CDR3 contains 13 residues. Germline CDR1 is MNHEY and CDR2 is SVGEGT. In DNA, the CDR3 is TGTGCCAGCAGTTTAGACAGGGCGCATGGCTACACCTTC. It codes for CASSLDRAHGYTF.

V and J are TRBV19 and TRBJ1-5; D call uncertain. V was shortened by 3 bases and J by 4 bases, with 10 bases between the two germline ends. The CDR3 sequence is 14 residues long. Germline CDR1 LNHDA, CDR2 SQIVND (reference sequence). The CDR3 reads CASSIRPRNQPQHF. CDR3 coding DNA: TGTGCCAGTAGTATCAGGCCGAGAAATCAGCCCCAGCATTTT.

The chain joins TRBV9 to TRBJ2-4, with a weak D call TRBD2 (5 bases). CDR3 length: 13 residues. Deletions cut 0 bases from V and 10 bases from J, with 11 bases between. Germline V gives CDR1 SGDLS, CDR2 YYNGEE. The CDR3 nucleotides are TGTGCCAGCAGCGTAGGAGGGTCCGGGATTCAGTACTTC. Translation gives CASSVGGSGIQYF.

The chain recombines TRBV5-4 with TRBJ2-2, with TRBD1 as a possible D gene (8 bases). V lost 5 bases, J lost 5 bases, and 16 bases lay in between. The germline V gene has CDR1 SGHNT and CDR2 YYREEE (reference sequence). The length of the CDR3 is 15 residues. The CDR3, as DNA: TGTGCCAGCAGGGACGGACAGGGAGGGACCGGGGAGCTGTTTTTT. Translated: CASRDGQGGTGELFF.

V gene TRBV7-2 combines with J gene TRBJ1-6, with no clear D. Germline CDR1 is SGHTA and CDR2 is FQGNSA. Trimming removed 1 base at V and 11 bases at J, with 6 bases between. This CDR3 region has 12 residues. The CDR3 loop reads CASSLGSPPLHF. CDR3 sequence (DNA): TGTGCCAGCAGCTTAGGGTCGCCACCCCTCCACTTT.

A word on this clone: Other DNA variants within this sample encode the same CDR3. The CDR3 nucleotides are TGCGCCAGCAGTGTGGACGGGACAGGGGCCTACGAGCAGTACTTC. It translates to CASSVDGTGAYEQYF. The chain uses TRBV5-1 and TRBJ2-7, with 10 bases that match TRBD1. The CDR3 contains 15 residues. Per the germline V gene, CDR1 is SGHRS and CDR2 is YFSETQ. The V gene end was trimmed by 5 bases and the J gene end by 2 bases; junction bases not matched to a gene: 7.

The chain links TRBV27 to TRBJ1-1; 7 bases are shared with TRBD1. The CDR3 is made up of 15 amino acids. The germline V gene has CDR1 MNHEY and CDR2 SMNVEV (reference sequence). The V segment lost 5 bases and the J segment 2 bases; nucleotides outside the gene matches: 8. In nucleotides, the CDR3 is TGTGCCAGCAGTCGGATGGGACAGACTAACACTGAAGCTTTCTTT. It codes for CASSRMGQTNTEAFF.

The J gene is TRBJ2-3, the V gene TRBV7-3; D unresolved. Germline-derived CDR1 and CDR2 are SGHTA and FQGTGA. This CDR3 is 16 amino acids long. Trimming stripped 2 bases from V and 1 base from J, with 13 bases between. The DNA for the CDR3 is TGTGCCAGCAGCTTAGGGTTTGTGGGCGGCACAGATACGCAGTATTTT. Protein sequence: CASSLGFVGGTDTQYF.

This chain connects TRBV6-6 to TRBJ1-4; D perhaps matches TRBD1 (6 bases). Germline CDR1 reads MNHNY; CDR2 reads SVGAGI (reference sequence). V lost 4 bases, J lost 0 bases, and 12 bases lay in between. The CDR3 is 16 residues long. CDR3 sequence reads: CASSLDSSATNEKLFF. The DNA for the CDR3 is TGTGCCAGCAGTTTGGACAGTTCCGCAACTAATGAAAAACTGTTTTTT.

This clone has just a few counts. The chain has TRBV10-3 and TRBJ2-1; 13 bases are a match to TRBD2. CDR1 ENHRY and CDR2 SYGVKD come from the germline V gene. The CDR3 runs 16 residues. With 0 bases clipped from V and 8 bases from J, the junction kept 4 bases outside the gene matches. This CDR3 is CAISESGLAGDDEQFF. For the CDR3, the DNA is TGTGCCATCAGTGAGTCAGGACTAGCGGGGGATGATGAGCAGTTCTTC.

This clone was counted a single time. The V call is TRBV11-1, the J call TRBJ1-3; D is possibly TRBD1 (6 bases). The CDR3 consists of 13 residues. Germline V gene lookup returns CDR1 SGHAT and CDR2 FQDESV (reference sequence). V lost 5 bases, J lost 9 bases, and 14 bases lay in between. The DNA of the CDR3 is TGTGCCAGCAGCCCGACAGGTTCCAGCACCATATATTTT. Its translation is CASSPTGSSTIYF.

In this sample, this clone turned up once. J is TRBJ1-4 and V is TRBV30; the D gene is possibly TRBD1 (5 bases). V dropped 0 bases and J dropped 5 bases, with 10 bases sitting between them. The CDR3 has 14 amino acids. CDR1 GTSNPN and CDR2 SVGIG come from the germline V gene (reference sequence). CDR3 loop: CAWSVRQGNEKLFF. As DNA, the CDR3 is TGTGCCTGGAGTGTCAGGCAGGGCAATGAAAAACTGTTTTTT. Together with reference TRBV30 and TRBJ1-4, the CDR3 gives the full variable domain: SQTIHQWPATLVQPVGSPLSLECTVEGTSNPNLYWYRQAAGRGLQLLFYSVGIGQISSEVPQNLSASRPQDRQFILSSKKLLLSDSGFYLCAWSVRQGNEKLFFGSGTQLSVL.